The 23 T cell receptor beta chains below were found in one sample sequenced in a study of low-dose radiotherapy and immunotherapy resistance in tumors (dated by TCRdb to 2022 to 2024). Sequencing was carried out with an Illumina HiSeq 2500. First-strand cDNA was synthesized using Superscript III and a set of TRAV- and TRBV-specific primers, so that both TCRalpha and TCRbeta chains were covered. TCRs were amplified for 20 PCR cycles with Phusion, using a constant-region primer paired with the adapter attached to the V primers. TCRdb trimmed the raw reads at Q25, called clones with MiXCR and kept productive beta chains. Rows with one shared CDR3 protein collapse into an entry with the most common genes and DNA. Within this sample are 70,000 to 90,000 distinct CDR3 sequences, with 15% to 20% of them counted one time only. The leading ten clones occupy approximately 2.8% of the sample. The time point label of this sample denotes: before trial treatment.

This sample comprised PBMCs, obtained before treatment. Source of these receptors: a male donor with prostate cancer.

This clonotype was picked up many times. V and J are TRBV12-3 or TRBV12-4 and TRBJ2-3; no definite D call. The CDR3 has 12 amino acids. Deletions cut 3 bases from V and 2 bases from J, with 3 bases between. In nucleotides, the CDR3 is TGTGCCAGCAGTTTGGCCACAGATACGCAGTATTTT. It translates to CASSLATDTQYF.

V usage is TRBV12-3 or TRBV12-4 and J usage is TRBJ1-6; D gene unclear. The CDR3 has 12 amino acids. The V end lost 6 bases, the J end lost 13 bases, and 13 bases lay between the germline ends. CDR3 in amino acids: CASSSEYQPLHF. As DNA, the CDR3 is TGTGCCAGCAGCTCAGAGTACCAGCCCCTCCACTTT.

The CDR3 loop reads CASSVGPGYYNEQFF. Written as DNA, the CDR3 is TGTGCCAGCAGCGTAGGTCCCGGGTACTACAATGAGCAGTTCTTC. The V gene is TRBV9, the J gene TRBJ2-1; D unresolved. CDR1 and CDR2 from the germline V gene are SGDLS and YYNGEE. V lost 0 bases, J lost 3 bases, and 10 bases lay in between. This CDR3 comprises 15 residues.

This clonotype was counted a few times. The gene calls are TRBV29-1 and TRBJ2-5, with TRBD1 matching over 12 bases. CDR1 is SQVTM and CDR2 is ANQGSEA in the germline V gene. CDR3 size: 17 residues. J gave up 2 bases and V 4 bases, and 11 bases lay outside the gene matches. Here the CDR3 DNA reads TGCAGCGTTGGGGGAGGGGGGACAGGGGGCCAACAAGAGACCCAGTACTTC. Translating gives CSVGGGGTGGQQETQYF.

The rearrangement links TRBV7-6 to TRBJ1-1, with D perhaps TRBD1 (5 bases). Trimming left V 2 bases short and J 1 base short, with 20 bases between. Per germline, CDR1 SGHVS and CDR2 FNYEAQ. The CDR3 is 18 residues long. The CDR3 nucleotides read TGTGCCAGCAGCTTAAGGGGCATTCTATCCCGGGCGAACACTGAAGCTTTCTTT. Amino acid sequence: CASSLRGILSRANTEAFF.

For this clonotype: A single base separates this from a much larger clone, so it may be a read error. This rearrangement joins TRBV6-6 to TRBJ1-2; possible D gene TRBD1, 6 bases. Germline assignment: CDR1 MNHNY and CDR2 SVGAGI (reference sequence). The CDR3 spans 12 residues. Trimming removed 8 bases at V and 4 bases at J, with 11 bases between. The CDR3, as DNA: TGTGCCAGCTGCCGGGACATCTATGGCTACACCTTC. This codes for CASCRDIYGYTF.

This clonotype has at least ten counts. This chain connects TRBV7-2 to TRBJ2-1; 9 positions agree with TRBD2. The V gene's germline CDR1 is SGHTA and CDR2 FQGNSA. Trimming took 5 bases from V and 5 from J; bases not matched to a gene: 7. The CDR3 is made up of 15 amino acids. CDR3 nucleotide sequence: TGTGCCAGCAGCGTACGGCTAGCGGGGAACAATGAGCAGTTCTTC. It codes for CASSVRLAGNNEQFF. Drawing the rest from reference TRBV7-2 and TRBJ2-1, the complete variable domain is GAGVSQSPSNKVTEKGKDVELRCDPISGHTALYWYRQSLGQGLEFLIYFQGNSAPDKSGLPSDRFSAERTGGSVSTLTIQRTQQEDSAVYLCASSVRLAGNNEQFFGPGTRLTVL.

This clonotype has ten or more counts. V gene TRBV7-2 combines with J gene TRBJ2-1; TRBD2 agrees at 8 bases. Germline-derived CDR1 and CDR2 are SGHTA and FQGNSA. Trimming took 1 base from V and 2 from J; bases not matched to a gene: 1. This CDR3 contains 15 residues. The CDR3 loop is CASSLVGGAYNEQFF. CDR3 nucleotide sequence: TGTGCCAGCAGCTTAGTCGGGGGGGCCTACAATGAGCAGTTCTTC. Using reference TRBV7-2 and TRBJ2-1 for the parts outside the CDR3, the full variable domain is GAGVSQSPSNKVTEKGKDVELRCDPISGHTALYWYRQSLGQGLEFLIYFQGNSAPDKSGLPSDRFSAERTGGSVSTLTIQRTQQEDSAVYLCASSLVGGAYNEQFFGPGTRLTVL.

Many counts were recorded for this clonotype. The V gene is TRBV7-2, the J gene TRBJ2-5; TRBD1 agrees at 11 bases. The CDR3 spans 15 residues. After removal of 7 bases from V and 5 bases from J, the junction contained 9 bases not matched to a gene. CDR1 and CDR2 (germline): SGHTA, FQGNSA. The CDR3 protein is CASIPDRGRGETQYF. CDR3 DNA sequence: TGTGCCAGCATCCCGGACAGGGGGCGAGGGGAGACCCAGTACTTC.

The chain carries TRBV7-9 and TRBJ2-1; D uncertain. V was cut by 2 bases and J by 10 bases, with 21 bases left in between. This CDR3 has 16 amino acids. The germline V gene has CDR1 SEHNR and CDR2 FQNEAQ (reference sequence). DNA of the CDR3: TGTGCCAGCAGCTTATTCGACGCCGGAGAAACAAGCGAGCAGTTCTTC. This gives the protein CASSLFDAGETSEQFF.

This clonotype was counted at least ten times. This chain joins TRBV20-1 and TRBJ2-5; tentatively, D is TRBD2 (7 bases). Germline CDR1 reads DFQATT; CDR2 reads SNEGSKA (reference sequence). Trimming left V 0 bases short and J 1 base short, with 12 bases between. The CDR3 covers 15 residues. CDR3 DNA sequence: TGCAGTGCTAGAGATGGGGCGGGGGCCCAAGAGACCCAGTACTTC. Its translation: CSARDGAGAQETQYF.

V gene TRBV7-8 combines with J gene TRBJ2-1; 10 bases are a match to TRBD2. Germline CDR1 SGHVS, CDR2 FQNEAQ. V shed 7 bases and J 4 bases; nucleotides not matched to a gene: 7. The CDR3 consists of 15 residues. The chain's CDR3 is CASTLGLALYNEQFF. As DNA, the CDR3 is TGTGCCAGCACCTTGGGACTAGCGCTTTACAATGAGCAGTTCTTC.

This clonotype has at least ten counts. The chain joins TRBV5-1 to TRBJ2-1; TRBD1 aligns across 7 bases. Trimming removed 2 bases from V and 9 bases from J; junction bases left unmatched: 11. The CDR3 is 15 residues long. The germline V gene has CDR1 SGHRS and CDR2 YFSETQ. The CDR3 loop reads CASSFMTGQATEQFF. In nucleotides, the CDR3 is TGCGCCAGCAGCTTTATGACAGGGCAGGCGACTGAGCAGTTCTTC.

Many counts were recorded for this clonotype. J is TRBJ2-3 and V is TRBV6-1; 8 bases fit TRBD2. In germline, CDR1 is MNHNS, CDR2 SASEGT. V was pared by 4 bases and J by 6 bases, with 18 bases of the junction left unmatched. There are 18 residues in the CDR3. CDR3 sequence: CASSGSVSGLAGPDTQYF. DNA of the CDR3: TGTGCCAGCAGTGGAAGTGTGAGTGGGCTAGCGGGCCCCGATACGCAGTATTTT.

At least ten counts were recorded for this clonotype. This rearrangement joins TRBV5-6 to TRBJ2-7; D is uncertain. From germline, CDR1 is SGHDT and CDR2 YYEEEE. The CDR3 extends over 14 amino acids. With 4 bases removed from V and 5 bases from J, the gap between germline ends came to 16 bases. This CDR3 reads CASSQTLGRDEQYF. As DNA, the CDR3 is TGTGCCAGCAGCCAGACCTTGGGTAGGGACGAGCAGTACTTC.

This clonotype was counted ten times or more. The V gene is TRBV27, the J gene TRBJ2-3; 11 nucleotides align to TRBD2. Germline V gene sequence: CDR1 MNHEY, CDR2 SMNVEV (reference sequence). Unmatched junction bases numbered 6, after V lost 6 bases and J lost 1 base. This CDR3 comprises 16 residues. The DNA of the CDR3 is TGTGCCAGCAGCTGGGTGACTAGCGGGGGCACAGATACGCAGTATTTT. It translates to CASSWVTSGGTDTQYF.

The chain employs TRBV12-2 and TRBJ1-4; the D call of TRBD1 is as the table states it, not checked on the DNA. TRBV12-2 has pseudogene status. CDR3 length: 14 residues. CDR3: CASRPGRENEKLFF. DNA for the CDR3: TGTGCAAGTCGCCCCGGACGTGAAAATGAAAAACTGTTTTTT.

This chain links TRBV20-1 with TRBJ2-5, with TRBD2 identical over 8 bases. CDR1 is DFQATT, CDR2 SNEGSKA, per germline (reference sequence). The CDR3 length is 16 residues. V was pared by 6 bases and J by 9 bases, with 21 bases of the junction left unmatched. The CDR3 here is CSAPPAPASGSGAQYF. The CDR3, as DNA: TGCAGTGCCCCTCCCGCCCCGGCTAGCGGGTCTGGGGCCCAGTACTTC.

This clonotype was seen many times. The V and J genes are TRBV2 and TRBJ2-4, with TRBD2 matching over 8 bases. Germline V gene sequence: CDR1 SNHLY, CDR2 FYNNEI. CDR3 length equals 18 residues. Trimming took 3 bases from V and 6 from J; bases not matched to a gene: 16. The CDR3 spells CASSDAFRGGRGGNIQYF. The CDR3 DNA sequence: TGTGCCAGCAGTGATGCATTCCGGGGGGGCCGGGGAGGAAACATTCAGTACTTC.

By frequency in the sample, this clonotype is medium-sized. The CDR3 DNA follows: TGTGCCAGCAAGGGGTCCGTGGATGAAAAACTGTTTTTT. It translates to CASKGSVDEKLFF. This sequence joins TRBV2 and TRBJ1-4; D might be TRBD1 (5 bases). The CDR3 is 13 amino acids. Germline-derived CDR1 and CDR2 are SNHLY and FYNNEI. The V end lost 7 bases, the J end lost 6 bases, and 12 bases lay between the germline ends. Full variable domain (missing parts from reference TRBV2 and TRBJ1-4): EPEVTQTPSHQVTQMGQEVILRCVPISNHLYFYWYRQILGQKVEFLVSFYNNEISEKSEIFDDQFSVERPDGSNFTLKIRSTKLEDSAMYFCASKGSVDEKLFFGSGTQLSVL.

Ten or more counts support this clonotype. The V and J genes are TRBV20-1 and TRBJ2-1, with D unclear. The germline V gene encodes CDR1 DFQATT and CDR2 SNEGSKA (reference sequence). This CDR3 contains 12 residues. Trimming removed 4 bases from V and 4 bases from J, with 8 bases in between. The CDR3, as DNA: TGCAGTGCTAAGGTTGGGTACAATGAGCAGTTCTTC. Amino acids: CSAKVGYNEQFF.

This clonotype was observed at least ten times. The chain joins TRBV7-9 to TRBJ2-2; TRBD2 matches at 11 bases. The CDR3 runs to 15 residues. J was trimmed by 6 bases and V by 4 bases; bases with no gene match: 4. CDR1 SEHNR and CDR2 FQNEAQ come from the germline V gene (reference sequence). The CDR3 reads CASSSTSGGPGELFF. The CDR3 nucleotides read TGTGCCAGCAGCTCCACTAGCGGGGGCCCCGGGGAGCTGTTTTTT.

This clonotype was detected only a few times. The chain carries TRBV4-3 and TRBJ2-5; D is unresolved. The CDR3 covers 14 residues. From germline, CDR1 is LGHNA and CDR2 YSLEER. Deletions cut 6 bases from V and 2 bases from J, with 13 bases between. This CDR3 reads CASRRPGPQETQYF. The CDR3 nucleotides are TGCGCCAGCAGGCGACCGGGCCCTCAAGAGACCCAGTACTTC.